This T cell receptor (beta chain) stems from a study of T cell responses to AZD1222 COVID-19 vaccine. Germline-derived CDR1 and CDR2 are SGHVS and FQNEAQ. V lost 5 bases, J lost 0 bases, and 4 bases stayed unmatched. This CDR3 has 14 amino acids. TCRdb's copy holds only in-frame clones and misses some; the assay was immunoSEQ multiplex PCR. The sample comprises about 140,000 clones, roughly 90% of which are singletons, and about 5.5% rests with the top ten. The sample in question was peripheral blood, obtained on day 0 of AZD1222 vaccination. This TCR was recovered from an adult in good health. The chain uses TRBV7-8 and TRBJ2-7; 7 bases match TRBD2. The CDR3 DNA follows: TGTGCCAGCAGCCCTAGCGGCAGCTCCTACGAGCAGTACTTC. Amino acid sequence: CASSPSGSSYEQYF.